This T cell receptor (beta chain) was identified during a study of neurological immune-mediated disorders. Whole-study results and caveats: Multiple sclerosis, the disease with the least TCR clonal expansion, fell below healthy controls, whereas HTLV-1-associated myelopathy showed the most. Expanded clones shared no CDR3 amino acid sequences across subjects, suggesting private repertoires in all groups.

TCRdb re-called the 5' RACE reads with MiXCR, one entry per CDR3 protein. This repertoire shows 80,000 or so distinct CDR3 sequences, approximately 10% found once; its top ten account for 1.5% to 2%. With 3 bases removed from V and 7 bases from J, the gap between germline ends came to 7 bases. CDR1 and CDR2 (germline): SEHNR, FQNEAQ (reference sequence). This CDR3 comprises 12 residues. In Maryland, USA, blood bank volunteers were the healthy controls. The study built unsorted libraries from 2 million PBMCs kept at -80 C. This clonotype was counted ten times or more. Its antigen is still unknown. Sequencing was performed on PBMCs. The gene calls are TRBV7-9 and TRBJ2-1; possible D gene TRBD1, 6 bases. This TCR was sampled from a man aged 50-59 years in good health. CDR3 region: CASSLGANEQFF. The CDR3 DNA sequence: TGTGCCAGCAGCTTGGGGGCTAATGAGCAGTTCTTC.